The clone carrying this TCR beta chain was counted only a few times. What it recognizes is unknown. The record originates from a study of T cells in Graves' hyperthyroidism and ophthalmopathy. Study-level findings and limits: Researchers found most expanded thyroid clonotypes above 0.001 in blood as well.

Germline CDR1 SGHRS, CDR2 YFSETQ. The length of the CDR3 is 14 residues. V gave up 4 bases and J gave up 4 bases, with 14 bases separating them. Among the patients, aged 18 to 65, hyperthyroidism was newly diagnosed and had lasted under 2 months. Amplified regions were TCR beta CDR3 sequences from RNA transcripts. In the first-round RT-PCR of the TCR CDR3, the HTBI primer set was used. TCRdb used MiXCR to reprocess the multiplex PCR reads, holding one entry per CDR3 protein. The sample yields 560,000 or so distinct CDR3 sequences, more than 45% seen once. Sequencing was carried out using peripheral blood or thyroid tissue (not recorded which). The rearrangement joins TRBV5-1 to TRBJ2-5, with D maybe TRBD2 (6 bases). This receptor was obtained from a woman younger than 30 with Graves' hyperthyroidism. The CDR3 bases are TGCGCCAGCAGCGGGGCGGGGACTCGAGAGACCCAGTACTTC. It yields the protein CASSGAGTRETQYF. The full variable domain, completed using reference TRBV5-1 and TRBJ2-5, is KAGVTQTPRYLIKTRGQQVTLSCSPISGHRSVSWYQQTPGQGLQFLFEYFSETQRNKGNFPGRFSGRQFSNSRSEMNVSTLELGDSALYLCASSGAGTRETQYFGPGTRLLVL.